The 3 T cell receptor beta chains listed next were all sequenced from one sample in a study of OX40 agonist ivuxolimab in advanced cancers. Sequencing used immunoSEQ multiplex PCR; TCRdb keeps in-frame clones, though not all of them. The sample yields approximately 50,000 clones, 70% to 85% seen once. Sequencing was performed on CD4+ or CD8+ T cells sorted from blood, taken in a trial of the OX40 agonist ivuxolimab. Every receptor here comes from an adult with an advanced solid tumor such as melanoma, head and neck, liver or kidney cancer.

The CDR3 DNA sequence: TGCAGCGTGGCTAAAGGGTATGTCTACAATGAGCAGTTCTTC. The encoded protein is CSVAKGYVYNEQFF. This chain links TRBV29-1 with TRBJ2-1, with D unresolved. The CDR3 is 14 amino acids. The V gene's germline CDR1 is SQVTM and CDR2 ANQGSEA. Trimming left V 6 bases short and J 3 bases short, with 15 bases between.

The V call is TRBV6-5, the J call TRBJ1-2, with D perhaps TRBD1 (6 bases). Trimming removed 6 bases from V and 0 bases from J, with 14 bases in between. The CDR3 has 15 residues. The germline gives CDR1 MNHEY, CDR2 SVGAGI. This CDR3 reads CASSQTGSSNYGYTF. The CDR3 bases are TGTGCCAGCAGCCAAACAGGGAGTTCTAACTATGGCTACACCTTC.

The CDR3 DNA reads as TGCGCCAGCAGGGAGGGGACCGGGGAGTACTTC. Its protein is CASREGTGEYF. The chain recombines TRBV10-2 with TRBJ2-7; tentatively, D is TRBD2 (6 bases). Trimming removed 6 bases from V and 11 bases from J, with 14 bases in between. Germline V gene lookup returns CDR1 WSHSY and CDR2 SAAADI. This CDR3 region has 11 residues.